The 29 T cell receptor beta chains below were found in one sample sequenced in a study of T cells in Graves' hyperthyroidism and ophthalmopathy. From RNA transcripts, TCR beta CDR3 regions were amplified. First-round RT-PCR with HTBI primers amplified the TCR CDR3 region. Each CDR3 protein is one row after TCRdb ran MiXCR on the multiplex PCR reads. The sample includes around 440,000 distinct CDR3 sequences, 15% to 19% of them seen just once. Sequencing used blood. These receptors all come from a young woman with Graves' hyperthyroidism.

This chain connects TRBV19 to TRBJ1-6, with unresolved D. V lost 4 bases and J lost 7, with 5 bases in between. Germline CDR1 reads LNHDA; CDR2 reads SQIVND (reference sequence). The CDR3 is 12 amino acids. The CDR3 nucleotides are TGTGCCAGTAGTAACTGGAATTCACCCCTCCACTTT. It specifies CASSNWNSPLHF. Looking up the rest from reference TRBV19 and TRBJ1-6 gives the full variable domain: DGGITQSPKYLFRKEGQNVTLSCEQNLNHDAMYWYRQDPGQGLRLIYYSQIVNDFQKGDIAEGYSVSREKKESFPLTVTSAQKNPTAFYLCASSNWNSPLHFGNGTRLTVT.

At least ten counts were recorded for this clonotype. The V gene is TRBV7-2, the J gene TRBJ1-6, with D uncertain. In germline, CDR1 is SGHTA, CDR2 FQGNSA. V gave up 6 bases and J gave up 4 bases, with 4 bases separating them. This CDR3 comprises 12 residues. As DNA, the CDR3 is TGTGCCAGCAGACCGTATAATTCACCCCTCCACTTT. It encodes CASRPYNSPLHF.

This clonotype appeared a few times. V usage is TRBV2 and J usage is TRBJ1-1; 9 bases are shared with TRBD1. V shed 6 bases and J 1 base; nucleotides not matched to a gene: 3. CDR1 is SNHLY and CDR2 is FYNNEI in the germline V gene. The CDR3 is made up of 14 amino acids. The CDR3: CASRGQGWNTEAFF. The DNA for the CDR3 is TGTGCCAGCAGGGGACAGGGCTGGAACACTGAAGCTTTCTTT. The complete variable domain, with remaining parts taken from reference TRBV2 and TRBJ1-1, reads EPEVTQTPSHQVTQMGQEVILRCVPISNHLYFYWYRQILGQKVEFLVSFYNNEISEKSEIFDDQFSVERPDGSNFTLKIRSTKLEDSAMYFCASRGQGWNTEAFFGQGTRLTVV.

This clonotype was counted many times. This rearrangement joins TRBV3-1 to TRBJ2-6, with TRBD1 identical over 7 bases. From germline, CDR1 is LGHDT and CDR2 YNNKEL (reference sequence). The CDR3 totals 17 residues. With V trimmed by 1 base and J by 4 bases, 7 bases remained unmatched. The CDR3 region is CASSQAITGAGANVLTF. The DNA for the CDR3 is TGTGCCAGCAGCCAAGCCATCACAGGGGCAGGGGCCAACGTCCTGACTTTC.

With respect to this clonotype: With a much larger clone just one base away, this may be a read error. The chain joins TRBV5-1 to TRBJ2-3, with a weak D call TRBD2 (5 bases). Between the trimmed V and J ends, which lost 6 bases and 4 bases, there was a span of 18 bases. Germline loops: CDR1 SGHRS, CDR2 YFSETQ. This CDR3 contains 15 residues. CDR3 nucleotides: TGCGCCAGCAAGGTTGGACTTAATAGCGCAGATACGCAGTATTTT. It translates to CASKVGLNSADTQYF. Drawing the rest from reference TRBV5-1 and TRBJ2-3, the complete variable domain is KAGVTQTPRYLIKTRGQQVTLSCSPISGHRSVSWYQQTPGQGLQFLFEYFSETQRNKGNFPGRFSGRQFSNSRSEMNVSTLELGDSALYLCASKVGLNSADTQYFGPGTRLTVL.

Only a few counts were recorded for this clonotype. The rearrangement uses TRBV6-5 and TRBJ1-5, with 8 bases that match TRBD1. The CDR3 spans 14 residues. Trimming removed 4 bases from V and 10 bases from J; junction bases left unmatched: 9. Germline V lookup: CDR1 MNHEY, CDR2 SVGAGI. CDR3 nucleotide sequence: TGTGCCAGCAGTTCAGGGACAGGCGCCATACCCCAGCATTTT. Residues: CASSSGTGAIPQHF.

This clonotype came up a few times. The chain has TRBV7-8 and TRBJ2-7; D possibly uses TRBD1 or TRBD2 (5 bases each). The V end lost 1 base, the J end lost 7 bases, and 11 bases lay between the germline ends. The germline V gene encodes CDR1 SGHVS and CDR2 FQNEAQ. The CDR3 is made up of 13 amino acids. CDR3 DNA: TGTGCCAGCAGCTTAGGGGGTGGGGGAGAGCAGTACTTC. It is translated as CASSLGGGGEQYF.

The rearrangement joins TRBV20-1 to TRBJ2-7; 7 bases align to TRBD2. Germline V gene lookup returns CDR1 DFQATT and CDR2 SNEGSKA (reference sequence). The length of the CDR3 is 14 residues. V was pared by 0 bases and J by 3 bases, with 5 bases of the junction left unmatched. As DNA, the CDR3 is TGCAGTGCTAGAGATTATACTAGCGTCTACGAGCAGTACTTC. Protein product: CSARDYTSVYEQYF.

V is TRBV5-5 and J is TRBJ2-7; the D gene is possibly TRBD2 (6 bases). The CDR3 length is 16 residues. Trimming stripped 3 bases from V and 6 bases from J, with 22 bases between. The germline V gene encodes CDR1 SGHKS and CDR2 YYEKEE (reference sequence). The chain's CDR3 is CASSSEGRGPIIEQYF. CDR3 DNA sequence: TGTGCCAGCAGCTCGGAGGGCAGAGGGCCGATTATCGAGCAGTACTTC.

This clonotype was picked up a small number of times. The rearrangement uses TRBV12-3 or TRBV12-4 and TRBJ2-1; TRBD1 is a possible D gene (6 bases). Trimming took off 6 bases at V and 7 bases at J, with 16 bases between the two ends. CDR3 length equals 14 residues. CDR3 coding DNA: TGTGCCAGCAGCCGCCGGGACATAGGGAATGAGCAGTTCTTC. As protein: CASSRRDIGNEQFF.

This clonotype was picked up a small number of times. The chain is built from TRBV20-1 and TRBJ2-6; the match to TRBD1 covers 11 bases. The CDR3 totals 15 residues. V gave up 6 bases and J gave up 4 bases; unmatched junction bases: 5. The germline CDR1 and CDR2 sequences are DFQATT and SNEGSKA (reference sequence). CDR3: CSAGQGAGGANVLTF. CDR3 nucleotides: TGCAGTGCCGGACAGGGGGCTGGGGGGGCCAACGTCCTGACTTTC.

This clonotype was detected ten times or more. The CDR3 DNA reads TGTGCCAGCAGGGCAGGGACTAGCGGCACCGGGGAGCTGTTTTTT. It translates to CASRAGTSGTGELFF. The rearrangement joins TRBV2 to TRBJ2-2; 11 positions agree with TRBD2. V lost 6 bases, J lost 4 bases, and 4 bases stayed unmatched. In germline, CDR1 is SNHLY, CDR2 FYNNEI. This CDR3 spans 15 amino acids.

In this sample, this clonotype turned up many times. The CDR3 nucleotides are TGCAGTGCTAGCAGGATCGAAACCTCAACTAATGAAAAACTGTTTTTT. This sequence encodes CSASRIETSTNEKLFF. The chain employs TRBV20-1 and TRBJ1-4; D unclear. The CDR3 sequence is 16 residues long. The V end lost 3 bases, the J end lost 0 bases, and 14 bases lay between the germline ends. The germline CDR1 and CDR2 sequences are DFQATT and SNEGSKA (reference sequence).

The chain combines TRBV20-1 with TRBJ2-7, with D possibly TRBD2 on 6 matching bases. This CDR3 contains 14 residues. Germline loops: CDR1 DFQATT, CDR2 SNEGSKA (reference sequence). V was clipped by 6 bases and J by 0 bases, with 15 bases between them. The CDR3 nucleotides are TGCAGTGCCTCCCCGGGGACTGGCTCCTACGAGCAGTACTTC. It specifies CSASPGTGSYEQYF.

Many counts were recorded for this clonotype. The chain combines TRBV28 with TRBJ1-4; a weak D match, TRBD1 (5 bases). In germline, CDR1 is MDHEN, CDR2 SYDVKM. The CDR3 has 14 amino acids. With 3 bases removed from V and 7 bases from J, the gap between germline ends came to 12 bases. CDR3 amino acids: CASSLQGDSEKLFF. The CDR3 DNA sequence: TGTGCCAGCAGTTTGCAGGGTGATAGTGAAAAACTGTTTTTT.

This clonotype was counted at least ten times. The chain recombines TRBV11-2 with TRBJ1-4; D might be TRBD1 (6 bases). V lost 0 bases and J 8 bases, leaving 13 bases between the germline ends. From germline, CDR1 is SGHAT and CDR2 FQNNGV. The CDR3 covers 15 residues. The CDR3 protein is CASSLEGGAKEKLFF. CDR3 sequence (DNA): TGTGCCAGCAGCTTAGAAGGGGGGGCGAAGGAAAAACTGTTTTTT.

J is TRBJ1-5 and V is TRBV18; D perhaps matches TRBD1 (5 bases). Germline-derived CDR1 and CDR2 are KGHSH and LQKENI. Trimming pared 1 base from V and 6 bases from J, leaving 19 bases between. The CDR3 length is 17 residues. CDR3 residues: CASSPLGGGAGGQPQHF. CDR3 nucleotide sequence: TGTGCCAGCTCACCACTCGGGGGAGGGGCTGGAGGTCAGCCCCAGCATTTT.

A remark on this clonotype: This clone may be a read error of a much larger clone one base away. The chain uses TRBV5-5 and TRBJ2-1; 7 bases align to TRBD2. The germline CDR1 and CDR2 sequences are SGHKS and YYEKEE (reference sequence). The CDR3 contains 15 residues. The CDR3 DNA reads TGTGCCAGCACCAAGGCTAGCGGCTCCTGCAATGAGCAGTTCTTC. It codes for CASTKASGSCNEQFF.

This chain joins TRBV28 and TRBJ2-3; 9 bases align to TRBD1. Germline loops: CDR1 MDHEN, CDR2 SYDVKM. The CDR3 loop spans 15 amino acids. Trimming at V came to 4 bases and at J to 1 base, leaving 3 bases not matched to a gene. DNA of the CDR3: TGTGCCAGCAGTTGGACAGGGGAACGCACAGATACGCAGTATTTT. Translating it yields CASSWTGERTDTQYF.

In its sample, this clonotype was seen a few times. The J gene is TRBJ1-3, the V gene TRBV12-3 or TRBV12-4; the D is unclear. The CDR3 sequence is 15 residues long. With 5 bases removed from V and 0 bases from J, the gap between germline ends came to 11 bases. CDR3 DNA sequence: TGTGCCAGCAGTCCGGACGCGAGCTCTGGAAACACCATATATTTT. Protein product: CASSPDASSGNTIYF.

This clonotype was counted once. This may be a read error, as it is one base from a much larger clone. The CDR3 end shows no conserved phenylalanine or tryptophan, and so a read error is likely. The chain employs TRBV7-8 and TRBJ2-1; perhaps TRBD2 as D (5 bases). V shed 1 base and J shed 5 bases, with 9 bases lying between them. Per germline, CDR1 SGHVS and CDR2 FQNEAQ. This CDR3 spans 14 amino acids. CDR3 loop: CASSLVGINNEQFC. CDR3 in DNA: TGTGCCAGCAGCTTAGTCGGGATCAACAATGAGCAGTTCTGC.

The sample holds many counts of this clonotype. The genes are TRBV20-1 and TRBJ1-5; no clear D gene. V dropped 6 bases and J dropped 1 base, with 10 bases sitting between them. Germline CDR1 and CDR2: DFQATT and SNEGSKA (reference sequence). The CDR3 consists of 13 residues. The CDR3 DNA reads TGCAGTGCCGGGGAACTAAGCAATCAGCCCCAGCATTTT. The encoded protein is CSAGELSNQPQHF.

This clonotype was counted at least ten times. The gene calls are TRBV27 and TRBJ2-1, with TRBD2 matching over 11 bases. CDR3 length: 15 residues. The J segment lost 3 bases and the V segment lost 6 bases, leaving 4 bases of the junction unmatched. Per the germline V gene, CDR1 is MNHEY and CDR2 is SMNVEV (reference sequence). DNA of the CDR3: TGTGCCAGCAGCCCAGGGACTAGCGGCTACAATGAGCAGTTCTTC. Translated: CASSPGTSGYNEQFF.

J is TRBJ2-7 and V is TRBV11-3, with TRBD2 matching over 8 bases. Germline CDR1 SGHNT, CDR2 YENEEA. There are 15 residues in the CDR3. The junction had 11 bases not matched to a gene; V was cut back by 5 bases and J by 5 bases. Here the CDR3 DNA reads TGTGCCAGCAGCGAGCCAGCGGGAGCTATACACGAGCAGTACTTC. Protein sequence: CASSEPAGAIHEQYF. The full variable domain, completed using reference TRBV11-3 and TRBJ2-7, is EAGVVQSPRYKIIEKKQPVAFWCNPISGHNTLYWYLQNLGQGPELLIRYENEEAVDDSQLPKDRFSAERLKGVDSTLKIQPAELGDSAVYLCASSEPAGAIHEQYFGPGTRLTVT.

This clonotype has a handful of counts. The chain combines TRBV7-9 with TRBJ2-3; D possibly uses TRBD1 or TRBD2 (5 bases each). Trimming stripped 5 bases from V and 6 bases from J, with 9 bases between. Germline V gives CDR1 SEHNR, CDR2 FQNEAQ (reference sequence). The CDR3 has 12 residues. CDR3 residues: CASSAGTDTQYF. The CDR3 DNA sequence: TGTGCCAGCAGCGCCGGGACGGATACGCAGTATTTT. Filled out from reference TRBV7-9 and TRBJ2-3, the complete variable domain reads DTGVSQNPRHKITKRGQNVTFRCDPISEHNRLYWYRQTLGQGPEFLTYFQNEAQLEKSRLLSDRFSAERPKGSFSTLEIQRTEQGDSAMYLCASSAGTDTQYFGPGTRLTVL.

The rearrangement links TRBV27 to TRBJ1-2; TRBD1 might be the D (6 bases). The CDR3 has 13 residues. Germline CDR1 and CDR2: MNHEY and SMNVEV (reference sequence). Trimming pared 5 bases from V and 3 bases from J, leaving 10 bases between. The CDR3 DNA sequence: TGTGCCAGCAGTGGGACACCCTACTATGGCTACACCTTC. Encoded protein: CASSGTPYYGYTF.

This clonotype has at least ten counts. The rearrangement links TRBV12-3 or TRBV12-4 to TRBJ2-1; 7 bases line up with TRBD1. CDR3 length: 12 residues. V shed 3 bases, J shed 9 bases, and the junction held 2 bases outside the gene matches. CDR3 protein: CASSFRGTEQFF. Here the CDR3 DNA reads TGTGCCAGCAGTTTCAGGGGGACTGAGCAGTTCTTC.

This clonotype was seen only a few times. The rearrangement uses TRBV27 and TRBJ2-7; D call uncertain. Trimming pared 10 bases from V and 1 base from J, leaving 17 bases between. The CDR3 runs to 14 residues. CDR1 and CDR2 (germline): MNHEY, SMNVEV (reference sequence). The CDR3 region has the DNA TGTGCCACCATGGACCTCAGTATGTCCTACGAGCAGTACTTC. It codes for CATMDLSMSYEQYF.

This clonotype was recorded at least ten times. The chain carries TRBV6-1 and TRBJ1-1; no firm D call. V was cut by 7 bases and J by 3 bases, with 6 bases left in between. Germline CDR1 and CDR2: MNHNS and SASEGT. The CDR3 covers 11 residues. In nucleotides, the CDR3 is TGTGCCAGCAATGGGGACACTGAAGCTTTCTTT. This translates into CASNGDTEAFF.